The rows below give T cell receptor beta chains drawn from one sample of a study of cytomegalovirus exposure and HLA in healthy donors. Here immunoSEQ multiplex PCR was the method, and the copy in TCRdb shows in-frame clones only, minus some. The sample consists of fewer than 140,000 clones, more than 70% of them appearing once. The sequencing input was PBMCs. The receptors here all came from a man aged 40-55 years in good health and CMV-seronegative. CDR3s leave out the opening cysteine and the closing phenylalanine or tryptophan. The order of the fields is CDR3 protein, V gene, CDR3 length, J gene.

cdr3_aa: ASSLFSGPGNTIY; v_call: TRBV7-2; cdr3_length: 13; j_call: TRBJ1-3
cdr3_aa: ASSQGARGNTEAF; v_call: TRBV5-1; cdr3_length: 13; j_call: TRBJ1-1
cdr3_aa: ASRAGQINYGYT; v_call: TRBV19; cdr3_length: 12; j_call: TRBJ1-2
cdr3_aa: ASSLGQGAVNSPLH; v_call: TRBV7-6; cdr3_length: 14; j_call: TRBJ1-6
cdr3_aa: AISRSGTGGLDTQY; v_call: TRBV10-3; cdr3_length: 14; j_call: TRBJ2-3
cdr3_aa: ASSQETGDGTGELF; v_call: TRBV4-1; cdr3_length: 14; j_call: TRBJ2-2
cdr3_aa: ASPRDRAYEQY; v_call: TRBV21-1; cdr3_length: 11; j_call: TRBJ2-7
cdr3_aa: ASSLDSEEKLF; v_call: TRBV7-9; cdr3_length: 11; j_call: TRBJ1-4
cdr3_aa: ASSLGGGVREQY; v_call: TRBV11-2; cdr3_length: 12; j_call: TRBJ2-7
cdr3_aa: ASSIWGAETQY; v_call: TRBV19; cdr3_length: 11; j_call: TRBJ2-5
cdr3_aa: AISEVRLAGGTDTQY; v_call: TRBV10-3; cdr3_length: 15; j_call: TRBJ2-3
cdr3_aa: ASSKAETAFQETQY; v_call: TRBV21-1; cdr3_length: 14; j_call: TRBJ2-5
cdr3_aa: SSSPWSGLTF; v_call: TRBV7-9; cdr3_length: 10; j_call: TRBJ1-1
cdr3_aa: ASRGQFLSGNTIY; v_call: TRBV7-8; cdr3_length: 13; j_call: TRBJ1-3
cdr3_aa: ASSSSGGLSTDTQY; v_call: TRBV7-2; cdr3_length: 14; j_call: TRBJ2-3
cdr3_aa: ASSGSTGNTIY; v_call: TRBV18; cdr3_length: 11; j_call: TRBJ1-3
cdr3_aa: ASSEDRGHNQPQH; v_call: TRBV6-1; cdr3_length: 13; j_call: TRBJ1-5
cdr3_aa: ASSLGTGWVEAF; v_call: TRBV19; cdr3_length: 12; j_call: TRBJ1-1
cdr3_aa: ASSAGLAGETQY; v_call: TRBV6-1; cdr3_length: 12; j_call: TRBJ2-5
cdr3_aa: ASSYRQGDTGELF; v_call: TRBV7-3; cdr3_length: 13; j_call: TRBJ2-2
cdr3_aa: ASNRGRDPETQY; v_call: TRBV6-6; cdr3_length: 12; j_call: TRBJ2-5
cdr3_aa: ASSRDRGRVEQY; v_call: TRBV7-8; cdr3_length: 12; j_call: TRBJ2-7
cdr3_aa: ASSFTYEQY; v_call: TRBV5-8; cdr3_length: 9; j_call: TRBJ2-7
cdr3_aa: ASSLGREGGYT; v_call: TRBV7-2; cdr3_length: 11; j_call: TRBJ1-2
cdr3_aa: ASSSPPGIAGGEQF; v_call: TRBV7-3; cdr3_length: 14; j_call: TRBJ2-1
cdr3_aa: ASSLTGGYNEQF; v_call: TRBV7-2; cdr3_length: 12; j_call: TRBJ2-1
cdr3_aa: ASSLRQGARRLKAF; v_call: TRBV28; cdr3_length: 14; j_call: TRBJ1-1
cdr3_aa: ASSPVTGYYGYT; v_call: TRBV7-2; cdr3_length: 12; j_call: TRBJ1-2
cdr3_aa: ASSPQGFGNTIY; v_call: TRBV5-1; cdr3_length: 12; j_call: TRBJ1-3
cdr3_aa: ASTPIRQALPGELF; v_call: TRBV9; cdr3_length: 14; j_call: TRBJ2-2
cdr3_aa: ASSSSTGFYGYT; v_call: TRBV5-4; cdr3_length: 12; j_call: TRBJ1-2
cdr3_aa: ASSPGQAWGNTIY; v_call: TRBV28; cdr3_length: 13; j_call: TRBJ1-3
cdr3_aa: ASSLARAGANVLT; v_call: TRBV7-6; cdr3_length: 13; j_call: TRBJ2-6
cdr3_aa: ASSLGQGGGEAF; v_call: TRBV11-2; cdr3_length: 12; j_call: TRBJ1-1
cdr3_aa: ASSFYGETGPLH; v_call: TRBV5-4; cdr3_length: 12; j_call: TRBJ1-6
cdr3_aa: ASSPGGNTIY; v_call: TRBV2; cdr3_length: 10; j_call: TRBJ1-3
cdr3_aa: ASSLEVSGAGHQETQY; v_call: TRBV7-6; cdr3_length: 16; j_call: TRBJ2-5
cdr3_aa: SVVVRAREQY; v_call: TRBV29-1; cdr3_length: 10; j_call: TRBJ2-7
cdr3_aa: ASGASGGAAYEQY; v_call: TRBV2; cdr3_length: 13; j_call: TRBJ2-7
cdr3_aa: ASSLDQRVGDEKLF; v_call: TRBV11-2; cdr3_length: 14; j_call: TRBJ1-4
cdr3_aa: ASSRGAVAYNEQF; v_call: TRBV27; cdr3_length: 13; j_call: TRBJ2-1
cdr3_aa: ASSADMGESPLH; v_call: TRBV5-6; cdr3_length: 12; j_call: TRBJ1-6
cdr3_aa: ASSWSDNTDTQY; v_call: TRBV5-1; cdr3_length: 12; j_call: TRBJ2-3
cdr3_aa: ASSSKGAHPFTDTQY; v_call: TRBV27; cdr3_length: 15; j_call: TRBJ2-3
cdr3_aa: ASSVEDSRSSGNTIY; v_call: TRBV9; cdr3_length: 15; j_call: TRBJ1-3